This entry lists 10 T cell receptor beta chains sequenced from one sample in a study of T cell responses to AZD1222 COVID-19 vaccine. Using immunoSEQ multiplex PCR, the repertoire was profiled, and TCRdb retains in-frame clones only, with some absent. The sample holds more than 150,000 clones; 90% are singletons and the top ten take about 1.6%. Sample: peripheral blood, taken on day 0 of AZD1222 vaccination. These receptors all stem from an adult in good health.

The rearrangement uses TRBV10-3 and TRBJ1-6; 7 bases match TRBD1. There are 15 residues in the CDR3. V was clipped by 8 bases and J by 8 bases; unmatched bases: 12. The V gene's germline CDR1 is ENHRY and CDR2 SYGVKD. The CDR3, as DNA: TGTGCCATCGCTCCATCTACAGGGGATGATTCACCCCTCCACTTT. This translates into CAIAPSTGDDSPLHF.

J is TRBJ2-3 and V is TRBV4-1; D ambiguous. Trimming removed 1 base at V and 0 bases at J, with 5 bases between. CDR3 length: 14 amino acids. Germline V gives CDR1 MGHRA, CDR2 YSYEKL. CDR3 in amino acids: CASSQARSTDTQYF. CDR3 bases: TGCGCCAGCAGCCAAGCTCGAAGCACAGATACGCAGTATTTT.

This sequence joins TRBV6-5 and TRBJ1-5; 8 bases fit TRBD1. The CDR3 is made up of 14 amino acids. The V segment lost 5 bases and the J segment 5 bases; nucleotides outside the gene matches: 5. Germline lookup yields CDR1 MNHEY and CDR2 SVGAGI. CDR3 residues: CASSTDRVHQPQHF. DNA of the CDR3: TGTGCCAGCAGTACGGACAGGGTGCATCAGCCCCAGCATTTT.

The rearrangement links TRBV9 to TRBJ1-2, with D tentatively TRBD1 (6 bases). Trimming shortened V by 3 bases and J by 9 bases, and 15 bases separated the two germline ends. The CDR3 is 13 residues long. Looked up from germline, CDR1 is SGDLS and CDR2 is YYNGEE. The CDR3 loop reads CASSDGLGGSYTF. CDR3 coding DNA: TGTGCCAGCAGCGACGGATTAGGGGGAAGCTACACCTTC.

DNA of the CDR3: TGCAGTGCTGCCCCTGAGGGGGAGCAGTACTTC. Translating it yields CSAAPEGEQYF. V and J are TRBV20-1 and TRBJ2-7; D may match TRBD1 or TRBD2 (5 bases each). CDR1 and CDR2 from the germline V gene are DFQATT and SNEGSKA (reference sequence). The V end was cut by 5 bases, the J end by 7 bases, with 12 bases between. CDR3 size: 11 residues.

The rearrangement joins TRBV7-9 to TRBJ2-5, with TRBD2 matching 10 bases. The germline V gene has CDR1 SEHNR and CDR2 FQNEAQ (reference sequence). V was clipped by 4 bases and J by 0 bases; unmatched bases: 8. The CDR3 is made up of 17 amino acids. The CDR3 DNA reads as TGTGCCAGCAGCTCCACAATCCTAGCGGGGGACCAAGAGACCCAGTACTTC. Translation gives CASSSTILAGDQETQYF. The full variable domain, its missing parts supplied by reference TRBV7-9 and TRBJ2-5, is DTGVSQNPRHKITKRGQNVTFRCDPISEHNRLYWYRQTLGQGPEFLTYFQNEAQLEKSRLLSDRFSAERPKGSFSTLEIQRTEQGDSAMYLCASSSTILAGDQETQYFGPGTRLLVL.

CDR3 loop: CASSGEGTSTEAFF. Written as DNA, the CDR3 is TGTGCCAGCAGCGGTGAGGGGACATCTACTGAAGCTTTCTTT. The chain uses TRBV7-9 and TRBJ1-1, with D possibly being TRBD1 (6 bases). Trimming stripped 5 bases from V and 5 bases from J, with 15 bases between. The CDR3 has 14 residues. The V gene's germline CDR1 is SEHNR and CDR2 FQNEAQ (reference sequence).

The chain carries TRBV4-1 and TRBJ2-1, with TRBD2 matching over 7 bases. CDR3 length: 18 residues. Looked up from germline, CDR1 is MGHRA and CDR2 is YSYEKL. Trimming cost V 1 base and J 4 bases; bases outside gene matches: 13. In DNA form, the CDR3 reads TGCGCCAGCAGCCAAGTGAGCGTTGGGCGGGGACTATACAATGAGCAGTTCTTC. Protein sequence: CASSQVSVGRGLYNEQFF.

This rearrangement joins TRBV6-5 to TRBJ2-2, with D possibly being TRBD1 or TRBD2 (6 bases each). Germline assignment: CDR1 MNHEY and CDR2 SVGAGI. The CDR3 covers 15 residues. With 2 bases removed from V and 7 bases from J, the gap between germline ends came to 14 bases. The CDR3 sequence is CASSYRKGGNGELFF. CDR3 DNA sequence: TGTGCCAGCAGTTACAGGAAGGGGGGTAACGGGGAGCTGTTTTTT.

The gene calls are TRBV5-4 and TRBJ2-2; 7 bases line up with TRBD1. Germline CDR1 is SGHNT and CDR2 is YYREEE (reference sequence). Trimming cost V 4 bases and J 0 bases; bases outside gene matches: 3. The CDR3 runs 15 residues. This CDR3 is CASSPGQTNTGELFF. CDR3 sequence (DNA): TGTGCCAGCAGCCCGGGACAGACGAACACCGGGGAGCTGTTTTTT.